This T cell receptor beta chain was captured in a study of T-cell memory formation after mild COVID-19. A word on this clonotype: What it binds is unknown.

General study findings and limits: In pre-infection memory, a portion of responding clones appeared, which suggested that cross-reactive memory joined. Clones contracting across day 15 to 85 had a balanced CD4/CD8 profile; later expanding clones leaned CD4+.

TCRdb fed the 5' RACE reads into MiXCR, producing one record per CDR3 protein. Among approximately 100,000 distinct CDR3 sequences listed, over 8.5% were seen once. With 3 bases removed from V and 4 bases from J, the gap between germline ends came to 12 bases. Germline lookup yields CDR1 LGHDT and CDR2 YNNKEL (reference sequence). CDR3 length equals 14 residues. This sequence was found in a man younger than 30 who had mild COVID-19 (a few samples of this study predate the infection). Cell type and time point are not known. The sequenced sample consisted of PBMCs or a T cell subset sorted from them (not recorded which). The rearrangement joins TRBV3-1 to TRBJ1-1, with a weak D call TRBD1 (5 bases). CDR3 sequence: CASSQPRQSTEAFF. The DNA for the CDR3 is TGTGCCAGCAGCCAGCCCCGACAGAGCACTGAAGCTTTCTTT.